The clone carrying this T cell receptor (beta chain) was counted many times. The antigen is undetermined. The sample is drawn from a study of molecular identifiers for immune sequencing clone quantification. Study-level findings and limits: Clones above 20 RNA copies contained over 99% of effector molecules and under 1% of naive molecules.

From 20,000 to 1,000,000 sorted cells, naive CD8 libraries were generated with 10%, 30% or 50% RNA. Germline CDR1 is SEHNR and CDR2 is FQNEAQ (reference sequence). The CDR3 length is 20 residues. V gave up 2 bases and J gave up 3 bases; unmatched junction bases: 18. TCRdb fed the PCR reads into MiXCR, producing one record per CDR3 protein. Among approximately 63,000 distinct CDR3 sequences listed, roughly a fifth were seen once. The TCR originated in a human donor in good health. Some libraries in this study had Jurkat cell RNA spiked in. Source material: naive CD8+ T cells from blood, with Jurkat cell RNA spiked in. Noted subset: FACS-sorted CD8+CD4-CCR7+CD45RA+ naive T cells. The chain employs TRBV7-9 and TRBJ2-7, with 11 bases matching TRBD2. CDR3 protein: CASSLQGEGTSGIKLYEQYF. In DNA, the CDR3 is TGTGCCAGCAGCTTACAGGGGGAAGGGACTAGCGGAATAAAACTCTACGAGCAGTACTTC.